This passage covers 8 T cell receptor beta chains from one sample sequenced in a study of T cell changes during pregnancy in multiple sclerosis. Method: immunoSEQ multiplex PCR; TCRdb's copy keeps in-frame clones and lacks some. Here the sample spans around 57,000 clones, roughly 88% being singletons. The material sequenced was peripheral blood, taken in the third trimester of pregnancy. These receptors were collected from a female donor in good health, enrolled as a control in a pregnancy study.

The chain employs TRBV5-4 and TRBJ1-1; 10 bases map to TRBD1. The CDR3 totals 16 residues. The V gene's germline CDR1 is SGHNT and CDR2 YYREEE (reference sequence). V lost 4 bases, J lost 1 base, and 7 bases stayed unmatched. The CDR3 bases are TGTGCCAGCAGCGCCGCACGGGACAGGGGGAACACTGAAGCTTTCTTT. Its translation: CASSAARDRGNTEAFF.

The rearrangement links TRBV2 to TRBJ1-2; D is possibly TRBD1 (6 bases). The CDR3 consists of 12 residues. Between the trimmed V and J ends, which lost 7 bases and 7 bases, there was a span of 13 bases. Germline V lookup: CDR1 SNHLY, CDR2 FYNNEI. The CDR3 DNA sequence: TGTGCCAGCAATACAGGGTCGGGTGGCTACACCTTC. This translates into CASNTGSGGYTF.

This clone was counted between two and nine times. The rearrangement joins TRBV10-2 to TRBJ2-1; 7 bases align to TRBD2. Germline CDR1 reads WSHSY; CDR2 reads SAAADI. The J segment lost 7 bases and the V segment lost 10 bases, leaving 13 bases of the junction unmatched. This CDR3 spans 14 amino acids. The CDR3 nucleotides are TGCGCCACCGGGGGGAGTTCCGGCAGGAATGAGCAGTTCTTC. Its protein product is CATGGSSGRNEQFF.

The chain has TRBV5-1 and TRBJ1-1, with 10 bases that match TRBD1. Germline CDR1 SGHRS, CDR2 YFSETQ. This CDR3 spans 15 amino acids. V shed 4 bases, J shed 1 base, and the junction held 4 bases outside the gene matches. CDR3 loop: CASSPRTGGNTEAFF. For the CDR3, the DNA is TGCGCCAGCAGCCCCAGGACAGGGGGGAACACTGAAGCTTTCTTT.

The chain has TRBV27 and TRBJ2-1, with TRBD2 matching over 9 bases. Germline loops: CDR1 MNHEY, CDR2 SMNVEV (reference sequence). V lost 3 bases and J lost 7; bases outside the gene matches: 10. The CDR3 consists of 16 residues. CDR3 sequence: CASSLYAGGPGNEQFF. The CDR3 DNA sequence: TGTGCCAGCAGTTTGTATGCGGGAGGGCCGGGGAATGAGCAGTTCTTC.

V usage is TRBV27 and J usage is TRBJ2-7; 11 bases match TRBD1. Germline V gene lookup returns CDR1 MNHEY and CDR2 SMNVEV (reference sequence). The CDR3 covers 15 residues. J lost 4 bases, V lost 6 bases, and 8 bases had no gene match. The CDR3 sequence: CASSPTGTGGYEQYF. The DNA of the CDR3 is TGTGCCAGCAGCCCGACCGGGACAGGGGGGTACGAGCAGTACTTC.

This clone was counted a few times. J is TRBJ1-1 and V is TRBV27; D call uncertain. V was clipped by 6 bases and J by 6 bases, with 17 bases between them. The CDR3 length is 14 residues. Germline loops: CDR1 MNHEY, CDR2 SMNVEV (reference sequence). This CDR3 reads CASRESGGWAEAFF. In DNA, the CDR3 is TGTGCCAGCAGAGAATCGGGAGGGTGGGCTGAAGCTTTCTTT.

This chain links TRBV5-1 with TRBJ2-7; D perhaps matches TRBD1 (6 bases). Looked up from germline, CDR1 is SGHRS and CDR2 is YFSETQ. The length of the CDR3 is 13 residues. The V gene lost 2 bases and the J gene lost 4 bases, with 10 bases spanning the gap. CDR3 nucleotides: TGCGCCAGCAGCTTAACAGGGAAATACGAGCAGTACTTC. Translated: CASSLTGKYEQYF.